One and the same sample provided the 20 T cell receptor beta chains below, sequenced in a study of T cells expressing NK-cell markers. TCRdb reworked the 5' RACE reads into one entry per CDR3 protein, no DNA. The repertoire table contains 500,000 to 700,000 distinct CDR3 sequences. Sequencing input: blood T cells: a sorted CD56 or NKG2C T cell subset, CD4+ or CD8+ T cells, or bulk PBMC T cells (not recorded which). All receptors derive from a young man in good health.

The chain combines TRBV28 with TRBJ2-1; TCRdb's D call, TRBD2, is unchecked because there is no DNA. This CDR3 region has 11 residues. Germline lookup yields CDR1 MDHEN and CDR2 SYDVKM. The CDR3 spells CAAGGRNEQFF.

The CDR3 spells CASSSPSRYAYEQYF. The chain recombines TRBV28 with TRBJ2-7; TCRdb's D call, TRBD2, is unchecked because there is no DNA. Germline V gene sequence: CDR1 MDHEN, CDR2 SYDVKM. CDR3 length: 15 amino acids.

The chain is built from TRBV12-3 or TRBV12-4 and TRBJ1-1. The CDR3 length is 13 residues. CDR3 sequence: CASSFGTALEAFF.

CDR3 sequence: CATSFGRGTQPQHF. The V call is TRBV24-1, the J call TRBJ1-5. Per the germline V gene, CDR1 is KGHDR and CDR2 is SFDVKD. CDR3 length: 14 residues.

This chain links TRBV19 with TRBJ2-5; absent DNA, TCRdb's TRBD2 call cannot be checked. CDR3 length equals 15 residues. CDR1 is LNHDA, CDR2 SQIVND, per germline (reference sequence). This CDR3 is CASSRLAGSQETQYF.

The V gene is TRBV11-2, the J gene TRBJ2-1; TCRdb picks TRBD1, but there is no DNA to check that call. Germline V lookup: CDR1 SGHAT, CDR2 FQNNGV. The length of the CDR3 is 16 residues. The CDR3 here is CASSLREGRDYNEQFF.

V gene TRBV20-1 combines with J gene TRBJ2-2; the D call from TCRdb, TRBD2, cannot be confirmed without DNA. This CDR3 region has 12 residues. Germline assignment: CDR1 DFQATT and CDR2 SNEGSKA (reference sequence). The CDR3 reads CGAGPGTGELFF.

The rearrangement joins TRBV9 to TRBJ1-5; TCRdb indicates TRBD1, and absent DNA this call remains unverified. This CDR3 has 16 amino acids. The V gene's germline CDR1 is SGDLS and CDR2 YYNGEE. CDR3 protein: CASSVTPDPGGQPQHF.

The J gene is TRBJ1-2, the V gene TRBV15; the TRBD1 assignment by TCRdb is unverifiable without DNA. Germline V gene data show CDR1 as LNHNV and CDR2 as YYDKDF (reference sequence). The CDR3 loop spans 12 amino acids. This chain's CDR3 is CATSRTGDGYTF. Using reference TRBV15 and TRBJ1-2 for the parts outside the CDR3, the full variable domain is DAMVIQNPRYQVTQFGKPVTLSCSQTLNHNVMYWYQQKSSQAPKLLFHYYDKDFNNEADTPDNFQSRRPNTSFCFLDIRSPGLGDTAMYLCATSRTGDGYTFGSGTRLTVV.

The V gene is TRBV25-1, the J gene TRBJ2-3; without DNA, the TCRdb call of TRBD1 cannot be checked. There are 12 residues in the CDR3. The germline V gene has CDR1 MGHDK and CDR2 SYGVNS. The CDR3 sequence is CASSGPGASQYF.

The CDR3: CSAKIATTTNYGYTF. V usage is TRBV20-1 and J usage is TRBJ1-2. CDR3 length: 15 residues. In germline, CDR1 is DFQATT, CDR2 SNEGSKA (reference sequence).

The chain carries TRBV20-1 and TRBJ1-5; checking the TCRdb D call of TRBD1 is not possible without DNA. The CDR3 covers 13 residues. CDR1 is DFQATT, CDR2 SNEGSKA, per germline (reference sequence). CDR3 amino acids: CSAKDRVFQPQHF.

The CDR3 here is CSVAGLAYGYTF. The chain couples TRBV29-1 to TRBJ1-2. The germline V gene has CDR1 SQVTM and CDR2 ANQGSEA. CDR3 size: 12 residues.

The rearrangement links TRBV4-2 to TRBJ2-7; TCRdb's D call, TRBD2, is unchecked because there is no DNA. The germline CDR1 and CDR2 sequences are LGHNA and YNFKEQ. The CDR3 contains 15 residues. CDR3 in amino acids: CASSPRGEGSYEQYF.

The chain employs TRBV28 and TRBJ2-5; no DNA is available, so the TRBD2 call from TCRdb remains unchecked. In germline, CDR1 is MDHEN, CDR2 SYDVKM. The CDR3 spans 16 residues. The CDR3 sequence is CASSSVRRSREETQYF.

The chain has TRBV5-5 and TRBJ1-6; there is no DNA to check the TCRdb D call of TRBD1. Germline loops: CDR1 SGHKS, CDR2 YYEKEE (reference sequence). The length of the CDR3 is 17 residues. CDR3 amino acids: CASSFQGAISYNSPLHF. The variable domain in full, with the rest retrieved from reference TRBV5-5 and TRBJ1-6, is DAGVTQSPTHLIKTRGQQVTLRCSPISGHKSVSWYQQVLGQGPQFIFQYYEKEERGRGNFPDRFSARQFPNYSSELNVNALLLGDSALYLCASSFQGAISYNSPLHFGNGTRLTVT.

The CDR3 sequence is CASSRDSQSSYEQYF. The V gene is TRBV5-1, the J gene TRBJ2-7; the D gene TCRdb calls, TRBD1, cannot be checked with no DNA. From germline, CDR1 is SGHRS and CDR2 YFSETQ. The CDR3 length is 15 residues.

The rearrangement joins TRBV3-1 to TRBJ2-4. CDR3 length: 14 residues. The germline V gene encodes CDR1 LGHDT and CDR2 YNNKEL (reference sequence). CDR3 in amino acids: CASSQAGAKNIQYF.

The chain is built from TRBV2 and TRBJ1-6. Germline V gene sequence: CDR1 SNHLY, CDR2 FYNNEI. This CDR3 region has 14 residues. The CDR3 loop reads CASSEPSIGSPLHF.

The chain has TRBV5-1 and TRBJ2-2; TCRdb outputs TRBD2, but without DNA this stays unchecked. Germline values: CDR1 SGHRS, CDR2 YFSETQ. The CDR3 is 17 residues long. CDR3: CASSQGLAGPNTGELFF.